The source of this TCR beta chain is a study of blood T cell repertoires in COVID-19. Study-level information: From the United States, Italy and Spain came samples of acute and convalescent COVID-19. Sources were T cells, B-cell-depleted T cells, or PBMCs; the material itself was cDNA or gDNA.

As processed by the authors: Amplification from reference gene primers served as the basis for estimated nucleated cell counts. The assay was immunoSEQ multiplex PCR, and TCRdb's table has in-frame clones only and misses some. Clone size and the V and J calls come from that table; the DNA yielded D and trimming. The sample gives around 130,000 clones, about 74% of which show up once; 7.9% is in the top ten. There are 16 residues in the CDR3. Trimming removed 0 bases from V and 1 base from J, with 12 bases in between. Germline CDR1 MNHEY, CDR2 SMNVEV (reference sequence). Only one count was recorded for this clone.

The origin of this receptor is a human donor in a cohort sampled during active COVID-19. V and J are TRBV27 and TRBJ1-2; tentative D call: TRBD1 (6 bases). The specimen sequenced was peripheral blood. DNA for the CDR3: TGTGCCAGCAGTTTATCTGGGGGCGCGGGTAACTATGGCTACACCTTC. It is translated as CASSLSGGAGNYGYTF.